A selection of T cell receptor beta chains follows, all from one sample in a study of T cell repertoires in cytomegalovirus infection. These receptors have no identified antigens. TCRdb processed the reads anew with MiXCR; each CDR3 protein has one entry. The table lists hundreds of thousands of distinct CDR3 sequences, 42% of them singletons, with roughly two fifths in the top ten. The source material was cultured PBMCs, sampled from culture after CMV antigen stimulation. These receptors came from a human donor in good health (CMV status not recorded). Some clones in this sample may be carry-over from other donors' samples. CDR3s include the opening cysteine and the closing phenylalanine or tryptophan. The D gene is left open where the match is weak. Clone size is not always given. Where it is, it says once, few, many or a class for expanded clones.

j_gene: TRBJ2-5
v_gene: TRBV12-3/TRBV12-4
abundance: NA
d_gene: TRBD2
CDR3aa: CASTRAGGPQETQYF
CDR3nt: TGTGCCAGCACCCGGGCGGGGGGGCCCCAAGAGACCCAGTACTTC

j_gene: TRBJ2-7
v_gene: TRBV12-3/TRBV12-4
abundance: NA
d_gene: NA
CDR3aa: CASSLIFGEQYF
CDR3nt: TGTGCCAGCAGTTTAATTTTCGGCGAGCAGTACTTC

j_gene: TRBJ1-1
v_gene: TRBV7-2
abundance: NA
d_gene: TRBD1
CDR3aa: CASSLLLRAGTGGAFF
CDR3nt: TGTGCCAGCAGCTTACTTTTAAGGGCCGGGACAGGCGGAGCTTTCTTT

j_gene: TRBJ2-5
v_gene: TRBV12-3/TRBV12-4
abundance: NA
d_gene: TRBD2
CDR3aa: CASSLPTSGSGETQYF
CDR3nt: TGTGCCAGCAGTTTGCCGACTAGCGGATCGGGAGAGACCCAGTACTTC

j_gene: TRBJ2-1
v_gene: TRBV6-1
abundance: NA
d_gene: NA
CDR3aa: CASSEVASGSSSSYNEQFF
CDR3nt: TGTGCCAGCAGTGAAGTAGCAAGTGGTAGCTCGAGCTCCTACAATGAGCAGTTCTTC

j_gene: TRBJ1-1
v_gene: TRBV6-5
abundance: NA
d_gene: NA
CDR3aa: CASSYGQGSTEAFF
CDR3nt: TGTGCCAGCAGTTACGGGCAGGGAAGCACTGAAGCTTTCTTT

j_gene: TRBJ2-7
v_gene: TRBV6-2/TRBV6-3
abundance: few
d_gene: NA
CDR3aa: CASSYSNAGTYEQYF
CDR3nt: TGTGCCAGCAGTTACTCGAACGCGGGAACCTACGAGCAGTACTTC

j_gene: TRBJ2-5
v_gene: TRBV12-3/TRBV12-4
abundance: few
d_gene: NA
CDR3aa: CASSLWPSPGSTQYF
CDR3nt: TGTGCCAGCAGTTTATGGCCGTCGCCTGGTTCGACCCAGTACTTC

j_gene: TRBJ2-1
v_gene: TRBV12-3/TRBV12-4
abundance: few
d_gene: TRBD2
CDR3aa: CASSENQRGEQFF
CDR3nt: TGTGCCAGCAGTGAAAACCAGCGGGGTGAGCAGTTCTTC

j_gene: TRBJ1-3
v_gene: TRBV4-1
abundance: NA
d_gene: NA
CDR3aa: CASSLAVRARNTIYF
CDR3nt: TGCGCCAGCAGCCTCGCAGTTCGAGCCAGAAACACCATATATTTT

j_gene: TRBJ1-5
v_gene: TRBV15
abundance: NA
d_gene: NA
CDR3aa: CATSRDGKALRNQPKHF
CDR3nt: TGTGCCACCAGCAGAGATGGGAAGGCCCTCCGCAATCAGCCCAAGCATTTT

j_gene: TRBJ2-7
v_gene: TRBV7-9
abundance: NA
d_gene: NA
CDR3aa: CASSFSSGLATYEQYF
CDR3nt: TGTGCCAGCAGCTTCTCATCGGGACTGGCTACCTACGAGCAGTACTTC

j_gene: TRBJ2-1
v_gene: TRBV20-1
abundance: NA
d_gene: NA
CDR3aa: CSASGGFAPNEQFF
CDR3nt: TGCAGTGCTAGCGGCGGGTTCGCACCGAATGAGCAGTTCTTC

j_gene: TRBJ2-1
v_gene: TRBV18
abundance: few
d_gene: TRBD2
CDR3aa: CASSPRDSGGTSSYNEQFF
CDR3nt: TGTGCCAGCTCACCACGGGATAGCGGGGGGACTAGCTCCTACAATGAGCAGTTCTTC

j_gene: TRBJ1-4
v_gene: TRBV7-8
abundance: NA
d_gene: NA
CDR3aa: CASSLPNQWGSNEKLFF
CDR3nt: TGTGCCAGCAGCCTACCCAATCAGTGGGGGAGTAATGAAAAACTGTTTTTT

j_gene: TRBJ1-2
v_gene: TRBV15
abundance: NA
d_gene: TRBD1
CDR3aa: CATSRENRGYGYTF
CDR3nt: TGTGCCACCAGCAGAGAGAACAGGGGATATGGCTACACCTTC

j_gene: TRBJ2-5
v_gene: TRBV7-9
abundance: NA
d_gene: NA
CDR3aa: CANSLMTAQETQYF
CDR3nt: TGTGCCAACAGCTTAATGACAGCCCAAGAGACCCAGTACTTC

j_gene: TRBJ1-6
v_gene: TRBV28
abundance: NA
d_gene: TRBD1
CDR3aa: CASSLPSLGQGAGNSPLHF
CDR3nt: TGTGCCAGCAGTTTGCCCTCCTTGGGACAGGGGGCCGGGAATTCACCCCTCCACTTT

j_gene: TRBJ2-2
v_gene: TRBV7-2
abundance: NA
d_gene: TRBD2
CDR3aa: CASSPGSGGPEELFF
CDR3nt: TGTGCCAGCAGCCCCGGTAGCGGGGGGCCCGAGGAGCTGTTTTTT

j_gene: TRBJ2-1
v_gene: TRBV2
abundance: NA
d_gene: TRBD2
CDR3aa: CASQIAGGSRLFF
CDR3nt: TGTGCCAGTCAAATAGCGGGGGGTTCGAGACTGTTCTTC

j_gene: TRBJ1-5
v_gene: TRBV7-9
abundance: few
d_gene: TRBD1
CDR3aa: CASSRTGANQPQHF
CDR3nt: TGTGCCAGCAGCCGGACAGGAGCTAATCAGCCCCAGCATTTT

j_gene: TRBJ1-6
v_gene: TRBV6-5
abundance: NA
d_gene: NA
CDR3aa: CASSTGVTRYNSPLHF
CDR3nt: TGTGCCAGCAGCACGGGGGTAACAAGATATAATTCACCCCTCCACTTT

j_gene: TRBJ2-7
v_gene: TRBV27
abundance: NA
d_gene: TRBD1
CDR3aa: CASQGTAYEQYF
CDR3nt: TGTGCCAGTCAGGGGACAGCCTACGAGCAGTACTTC

j_gene: TRBJ2-4
v_gene: TRBV19
abundance: NA
d_gene: NA
CDR3aa: CASSRKLEPVAKNIQYF
CDR3nt: TGTGCCAGTAGCAGGAAGCTCGAGCCCGTAGCCAAAAACATTCAGTACTTC

j_gene: TRBJ1-5
v_gene: TRBV11-1
abundance: few
d_gene: NA
CDR3aa: CASSSTAEQPQHF
CDR3nt: TGTGCCAGCAGCTCGACAGCCGAACAGCCCCAGCATTTT

j_gene: TRBJ1-5
v_gene: TRBV19
abundance: NA
d_gene: NA
CDR3aa: CASRLQELSNQPQHF
CDR3nt: TGTGCCAGTAGATTACAGGAGCTTAGCAATCAGCCCCAGCATTTT

j_gene: TRBJ1-5
v_gene: TRBV7-8
abundance: few
d_gene: TRBD1
CDR3aa: CASSLARTGGQPQHF
CDR3nt: TGTGCCAGCAGCTTAGCGAGAACAGGGGGACAGCCCCAGCATTTT

j_gene: TRBJ2-7
v_gene: TRBV20-1
abundance: NA
d_gene: NA
CDR3aa: CSAPPWENGAEQYF
CDR3nt: TGCAGTGCTCCCCCCTGGGAGAATGGGGCCGAGCAGTACTTC

j_gene: TRBJ2-1
v_gene: TRBV29-1
abundance: few
d_gene: NA
CDR3aa: CSVESWGVYNEQFF
CDR3nt: TGCAGCGTTGAGTCGTGGGGGGTCTACAATGAGCAGTTCTTC

j_gene: TRBJ2-2
v_gene: TRBV19
abundance: NA
d_gene: NA
CDR3aa: CASIPGDRDTGELFF
CDR3nt: TGTGCCAGTATCCCGGGGGACAGAGACACCGGGGAGCTGTTTTTT

j_gene: TRBJ2-5
v_gene: TRBV6-1
abundance: few
d_gene: NA
CDR3aa: CASTRRGGQQETQYF
CDR3nt: TGTGCCAGCACCAGAAGGGGGGGACAGCAAGAGACCCAGTACTTC

j_gene: TRBJ1-1
v_gene: TRBV7-8
abundance: few
d_gene: NA
CDR3aa: CASSPMAGLNTEAFF
CDR3nt: TGTGCCAGCAGCCCAATGGCAGGGCTCAACACTGAAGCTTTCTTT

j_gene: TRBJ2-7
v_gene: TRBV10-3
abundance: NA
d_gene: NA
CDR3aa: CAISVGYEQYF
CDR3nt: TGTGCCATCAGTGTTGGATACGAGCAGTACTTC

j_gene: TRBJ1-6
v_gene: TRBV4-3
abundance: NA
d_gene: TRBD1
CDR3aa: CASSQDTAGGNSPLHF
CDR3nt: TGCGCCAGCAGCCAAGATACTGCAGGGGGTAATTCACCCCTCCACTTT

j_gene: TRBJ2-7
v_gene: TRBV6-8
abundance: NA
d_gene: NA
CDR3aa: CASGGGVHEQYF
CDR3nt: TGTGCCAGCGGAGGGGGGGTCCACGAGCAGTACTTC

j_gene: TRBJ2-2
v_gene: TRBV4-1
abundance: NA
d_gene: TRBD1
CDR3aa: CASSYSSRGRSTGELFF
CDR3nt: TGCGCCAGCAGCTACTCATCTAGGGGGCGAAGCACCGGGGAGCTGTTTTTT

j_gene: TRBJ2-5
v_gene: TRBV19
abundance: few
d_gene: NA
CDR3aa: CASRRSGQQETQYF
CDR3nt: TGTGCCAGTCGACGCAGTGGGCAACAAGAGACCCAGTACTTC

j_gene: TRBJ2-5
v_gene: TRBV10-3
abundance: NA
d_gene: TRBD2
CDR3aa: CAINLFFTAGGIREETQYF
CDR3nt: TGTGCCATCAACCTGTTCTTCACAGCGGGGGGGATCCGAGAGGAGACCCAGTACTTC

j_gene: TRBJ2-5
v_gene: TRBV10-3
abundance: NA
d_gene: TRBD2
CDR3aa: CAISGLAGDPWTQYF
CDR3nt: TGTGCCATCAGTGGACTAGCGGGGGACCCATGGACCCAGTACTTC

j_gene: TRBJ2-1
v_gene: TRBV7-2
abundance: few
d_gene: NA
CDR3aa: CASSRTAISKEQFF
CDR3nt: TGTGCCAGCAGCCGGACAGCAATTTCCAAGGAGCAGTTCTTC

j_gene: TRBJ2-5
v_gene: TRBV7-9
abundance: NA
d_gene: NA
CDR3aa: CASSLEYGGQETQYF
CDR3nt: TGTGCCAGCAGCTTAGAATACGGGGGACAAGAGACCCAGTACTTC

j_gene: TRBJ2-7
v_gene: TRBV7-6
abundance: NA
d_gene: NA
CDR3aa: CASSPRGAGIYEQYF
CDR3nt: TGTGCCAGCAGCCCTAGGGGGGCCGGCATTTACGAGCAGTACTTC

j_gene: TRBJ2-2
v_gene: TRBV10-3
abundance: NA
d_gene: NA
CDR3aa: CAISVPRGNTGELFF
CDR3nt: TGTGCCATCAGTGTTCCTAGGGGAAACACCGGGGAGCTGTTTTTT

j_gene: TRBJ2-5
v_gene: TRBV2
abundance: NA
d_gene: TRBD2
CDR3aa: CASRSGTQETQYF
CDR3nt: TGTGCCAGCCGTAGCGGGACCCAAGAGACCCAGTACTTC

j_gene: TRBJ2-4
v_gene: TRBV7-9
abundance: few
d_gene: NA
CDR3aa: CASSPEGPSIQYF
CDR3nt: TGTGCCAGCAGCCCCGAGGGACCTAGCATTCAGTACTTC

j_gene: TRBJ1-6
v_gene: TRBV27
abundance: NA
d_gene: NA
CDR3aa: CASSLSQGSPLHF
CDR3nt: TGTGCCAGCAGTTTATCACAGGGATCACCCCTCCACTTT

j_gene: TRBJ1-6
v_gene: TRBV25-1
abundance: NA
d_gene: NA
CDR3aa: CASSDHGEFGSPLHF
CDR3nt: TGTGCCAGCAGTGATCACGGGGAGTTTGGTTCACCCCTCCACTTT

j_gene: TRBJ2-5
v_gene: TRBV28
abundance: NA
d_gene: NA
CDR3aa: CASSNPSGARETQYF
CDR3nt: TGTGCCAGCAGCAACCCGTCGGGGGCCCGGGAGACCCAGTACTTC

j_gene: TRBJ1-1
v_gene: TRBV10-3
abundance: once
d_gene: NA
CDR3aa: CAISDGNSPAFF
CDR3nt: TGTGCCATCAGTGATGGGAACAGTCCAGCTTTCTTT

j_gene: TRBJ2-5
v_gene: TRBV7-2
abundance: few
d_gene: TRBD2
CDR3aa: CASSWGTSAETQYF
CDR3nt: TGTGCCAGCAGCTGGGGGACTAGCGCGGAGACCCAGTACTTC

j_gene: TRBJ1-3
v_gene: TRBV29-1
abundance: NA
d_gene: NA
CDR3aa: CSARTVLTGNTIYF
CDR3nt: TGCAGCGCCCGGACAGTTTTGACGGGAAACACCATATATTTT

j_gene: TRBJ1-1
v_gene: TRBV14
abundance: few
d_gene: NA
CDR3aa: CASSHNSRAEAFF
CDR3nt: TGTGCCAGCAGCCACAACAGTCGTGCTGAAGCTTTCTTT